A selection of T cell receptor beta chains follows, all from one sample in a study of response to subunit inactivated influenza vaccine. One entry per CDR3 protein, called by TCRdb with MiXCR from the RT-PCR reads. The sample lists 500,000 to 600,000 distinct CDR3 sequences, approximately 7.7% occurring once. The material sequenced was PBMCs from blood, taken approximately 25 months after vaccination. These receptors came from a man between 50 and 69 years old who received an inactivated influenza vaccine. Each CDR3 is given with its conserved first and last residue. A D gene is named only where the DNA matches it firmly. A clone size is listed for some rows: how often the clone was seen (once, few, many), or a class if it is expanded.

clone_size	v_call	d_call	j_call	cdr3_aa	cdr3_nt
NA	TRBV20-1	TRBD2	TRBJ2-2	CSARDLLAGNAGELFF	TGCAGTGCTAGAGATCTATTAGCGGGGAACGCCGGGGAGCTGTTTTTT
many	TRBV20-1	TRBD1	TRBJ2-5	CSAEPRTGAYGTQYF	TGCAGTGCAGAACCAAGGACAGGGGCCTACGGGACCCAGTACTTC
few	TRBV10-3	NA	TRBJ2-2	CAIRDSTGELFF	TGTGCCATCAGGGACAGCACCGGGGAGCTGTTTTTT
few	TRBV28	TRBD1	TRBJ1-2	CASSLSDRAYGYTF	TGTGCCAGCAGTTTATCGGACAGGGCGTATGGCTACACCTTC
NA	TRBV7-2	NA	TRBJ1-6	CASSLGQTGRSPLHF	TGTGCCAGCAGCTTAGGGCAGACGGGTCGTTCACCCCTCCACTTT
NA	TRBV12-3/TRBV12-4	NA	TRBJ2-5	CASSFSPQSTQYF	TGTGCCAGCAGTTTCTCCCCTCAGTCTACCCAGTACTTC
many	TRBV24-1	NA	TRBJ2-1	CATSDLGGKGNEQFF	TGTGCCACCAGTGATTTAGGAGGGAAAGGGAATGAGCAGTTCTTC
few	TRBV3-1	NA	TRBJ1-1	CASSQDHRDRAFF	TGTGCCAGCAGCCAAGACCACAGGGATCGGGCTTTCTTT
few	TRBV11-2	NA	TRBJ1-4	CASRRAATNEKLFF	TGTGCCAGCAGGCGGGCCGCAACTAATGAAAAACTGTTTTTT
many	TRBV5-5	NA	TRBJ2-5	CASTFGSSTAETQYF	TGTGCCAGCACCTTCGGGAGTTCAACGGCGGAGACCCAGTACTTC
NA	TRBV7-2	TRBD2	TRBJ2-3	CASSRTSGGTTDTQYF	TGTGCCAGCAGCCGGACTAGCGGGGGGACCACAGATACGCAGTATTTT
NA	TRBV5-1	NA	TRBJ2-2	CASSLSDRRSDWVDTGELFF	TGCGCCAGCAGCTTATCGGACAGACGATCGGACTGGGTTGACACCGGGGAGCTGTTTTTT
many	TRBV7-2	TRBD1	TRBJ2-2	CASSTRQGGTGELFF	TGTGCCAGCAGCACACGACAGGGGGGTACCGGGGAGCTGTTTTTT
few	TRBV28	NA	TRBJ1-5	CASSSPTANSNQPQHF	TGTGCCAGCAGTTCTCCCACAGCGAATAGCAATCAGCCCCAGCATTTT
NA	TRBV28	TRBD2	TRBJ2-7	CASSLTLADYEQYF	TGTGCCAGCAGTTTAACACTAGCGGACTACGAGCAGTACTTC
NA	TRBV7-2	NA	TRBJ2-1	CASSADLAVQFF	TGTGCCAGCAGCGCCGACCTGGCGGTTCAGTTCTTC
few	TRBV7-6	NA	TRBJ2-2	CASSLTGLSGELFF	TGTGCCAGCAGCCTGACAGGACTTAGCGGGGAGCTGTTTTTT
NA	TRBV2	TRBD2	TRBJ2-7	CASSATSGSFVYEQYF	TGTGCCAGCAGTGCTACTAGCGGGAGCTTCGTATACGAGCAGTACTTC
few	TRBV7-2	NA	TRBJ1-3	CATGRPNTGNTIYF	TGTGCCACCGGACGGCCCAACACTGGAAACACCATATATTTT
NA	TRBV29-1	NA	TRBJ2-1	CSVEDLVGGQNSWSSYNEQFF	TGCAGCGTTGAAGATCTGGTGGGAGGCCAGAATAGCTGGAGCTCCTACAATGAGCAGTTCTTC